These T cell receptor beta chains were read from a single sample in a study of metastatic and nonmetastatic thyroid tumors. With MiXCR, TCRdb called clones anew from the PCR reads. The sample gives some 5,000 clones, 30% to 40% of which show up once; about 28% is in the top ten. The specimen was adjacent normal tissue. The receptors shown here come from a male donor with papillary thyroid cancer or a benign thyroid nodule (not recorded which). Some clones in this sample may be carry-over from other donors' samples. Each CDR3 is given with its conserved first and last residue. A D gene is named only where the DNA matches it firmly. Clone size, where shown, is once, few, many, or a class for clones that have expanded.

NA	TRBJ1-2	NA	TRBV9	CASSVEGRNYGYTF	TGTGCTAGCAGCGTGGAAGGCAGGAACTATGGATACACCTTC
few	TRBJ2-7	NA	TRBV2	CASSQEGDEQYF	TGTGCCAGCAGTCAAGAGGGTGACGAGCAGTACTTC
NA	TRBJ2-2	NA	TRBV20-1	CSARDLWQKHYETNTGELFF	TGCAGTGCTAGAGATCTTTGGCAGAAGCACTACGAAACGAACACCGGGGAGCTGTTTTTT
many	TRBJ2-5	NA	TRBV7-8	CASVVLPHQETQYF	TGTGCCAGCGTAGTATTGCCCCATCAAGAGACCCAGTACTTC
NA	TRBJ2-5	NA	TRBV6-1	CASSEEWVSETQYF	TGTGCCAGCAGTGAAGAGTGGGTTTCTGAGACCCAGTACTTC
NA	TRBJ1-3	NA	TRBV5-4	CASSQASDGNTIHF	TGTGCCAGCAGCCAGGCATCAGATGGAAACACCATACATTTT
NA	TRBJ2-7	TRBD2	TRBV5-1	CASCEGGPMNEQYF	TGCGCCAGCTGTGAGGGAGGGCCAATGAACGAGCAGTACTTC
few	TRBJ1-2	TRBD1	TRBV12-3/TRBV12-4	CASSTTGSLVYGYTF	TGTGCCAGCAGTACGACAGGGAGCCTTGTCTATGGCTACACCTTC
medium-sized	TRBJ1-1	NA	TRBV30	CAWSVSGGYWDTEAFF	TGTGCCTGGAGTGTTAGTGGGGGGTATTGGGACACTGAAGCTTTCTTT
NA	TRBJ1-2	TRBD1	TRBV6-5	CASSYSLTGTNYGYTF	TGTGCCAGCAGTTACTCACTGACAGGGACTAACTATGGCTACACCTTC
NA	TRBJ1-6	NA	TRBV20-1	CSARDAPGSPLHF	TGCAGTGCTAGGGACGCCCCGGGGTCACCCCTCCACTTT
few	TRBJ2-2	NA	TRBV6-1	CAGNPSFPETGELFF	TGTGCCGGCAACCCCTCGTTCCCGGAGACCGGGGAGCTGTTTTTT
few	TRBJ2-2	NA	TRBV6-1	CASSEIQGGPGELFF	TGTGCCAGCAGTGAGATTCAGGGGGGGCCCGGGGAGCTGTTTTTT
NA	TRBJ2-7	TRBD2	TRBV11-3	CASSLRFAGEGEQYF	TGTGCCAGCAGCTTACGCTTCGCGGGAGAGGGGGAGCAGTACTTC
NA	TRBJ2-1	TRBD2	TRBV6-2/TRBV6-3	CASSPEGVLGLAGGNEQFF	TGTGCCAGCAGTCCAGAGGGGGTATTGGGACTAGCGGGAGGCAATGAGCAGTTCTTC
few	TRBJ2-5	TRBD1	TRBV6-1	CASSSRGPETQYF	TGTGCCAGCAGCTCCAGGGGGCCGGAGACCCAGTACTTC
NA	TRBJ2-7	NA	TRBV18	CASSPKTGYEQYF	TGTGCCAGCTCACCAAAGACAGGCTACGAGCAGTACTTC
few	TRBJ2-7	NA	TRBV6-2/TRBV6-3	CASIQVCPSPVQYF	TGTGCCAGCATCCAGGTGTGTCCGTCACCTGTGCAGTACTTC
few	TRBJ1-1	NA	TRBV6-1	CASRPTSSEAFF	TGTGCCAGCAGACCAACATCGTCTGAAGCTTTCTTT
NA	TRBJ2-6	TRBD2	TRBV14	CASSQGRTSGGIGSGANVLTF	TGTGCCAGCAGCCAAGGTCGGACTAGCGGGGGAATAGGCTCTGGGGCCAACGTCCTGACTTTC
few	TRBJ2-7	NA	TRBV12-3/TRBV12-4	CASSTFLGTIQQYF	TGTGCCAGCAGTACCTTCCTGGGGACAATCCAGCAGTACTTC
NA	TRBJ2-1	NA	TRBV30	CAWSLMRNEQFF	TGTGCCTGGAGTTTGATGAGGAATGAGCAGTTCTTC
NA	TRBJ1-1	NA	TRBV7-8	CASSLAERTEAFF	TGTGCCAGCAGCTTAGCGGAGAGGACTGAAGCTTTCTTT
few	TRBJ1-2	TRBD1	TRBV27	CASSKEGARVYGYTF	TGTGCCAGCAGCAAAGAGGGGGCGCGGGTCTATGGCTACACCTTC
NA	TRBJ2-7	NA	TRBV12-3/TRBV12-4	CASSLREAYEQYF	TGTGCCAGCAGTTTAAGGGAGGCCTACGAGCAGTACTTC
few	TRBJ1-2	TRBD1	TRBV12-3/TRBV12-4	CASSHRPTGGYGYTF	TGTGCCAGCAGCCACCGACCGACAGGGGGGTATGGCTACACCTTC
medium-sized	TRBJ1-4	NA	TRBV2	CASTPGLVEKLFF	TGTGCCAGCACCCCAGGGTTAGTGGAAAAACTGTTTTTT
NA	TRBJ1-2	NA	TRBV6-4	CASSGSGRDFITF	TGTGCCAGCAGTGGGTCAGGGCGGGATTTTATCACCTTC
NA	TRBJ2-7	TRBD2	TRBV3-1	CASSRGLAGVSYEQYF	TGTGCCAGCAGCCGGGGCTTAGCGGGGGTTTCCTACGAGCAGTACTTC
NA	TRBJ2-7	NA	TRBV7-3	CASSLFGGTIDEQYF	TGTGCCAGCAGCTTATTCGGGGGTACGATCGACGAGCAGTACTTC
NA	TRBJ2-7	NA	TRBV7-2	CASSLGPPRNYEQYF	TGTGCCAGCAGCTTAGGGCCACCCAGGAACTACGAGCAGTACTTC
large	TRBJ2-5	NA	TRBV19	CASSDSRETQYF	TGTGCCAGTAGTGACTCTCGAGAGACCCAGTACTTC
NA	TRBJ1-1	TRBD1	TRBV19	CASSVTDGQGTEAFF	TGTGCCAGTAGTGTGACGGACGGACAGGGGACTGAAGCTTTCTTT
medium-sized	TRBJ2-2	TRBD1	TRBV20-1	CSAPRTGEGTGELFF	TGCAGTGCCCCCCGGACAGGGGAGGGGACCGGGGAGCTGTTTTTT
NA	TRBJ2-7	TRBD2	TRBV12-3/TRBV12-4	CASSLLAGGEQYF	TGTGCCAGCAGTTTACTAGCGGGAGGCGAGCAGTACTTC
NA	TRBJ2-3	NA	TRBV5-1	CASSLGRGPDTQYF	TGCGCCAGCAGCTTGGGGAGGGGCCCGGATACGCAGTATTTT
many	TRBJ2-1	NA	TRBV27	CASSLGGFGEQFF	TGTGCCAGCAGTCTTGGGGGGTTTGGTGAGCAGTTCTTC
NA	TRBJ2-7	NA	TRBV29-1	CSAGVGYEQYF	TGCAGCGCGGGCGTGGGCTACGAGCAGTACTTC
NA	TRBJ2-5	NA	TRBV7-9	CASSLSTQETQYF	TGTGCCAGCAGCTTATCTACCCAAGAGACCCAGTACTTC
few	TRBJ2-7	TRBD2	TRBV19	CASSSGTSFSEQYF	TGTGCCAGTAGTTCGGGGACTAGTTTCAGCGAGCAGTACTTC
NA	TRBJ2-5	TRBD2	TRBV6-6	CASSYATSAPEAQYF	TGTGCCAGCAGTTACGCCACTAGCGCCCCCGAGGCCCAGTACTTC
NA	TRBJ1-5	NA	TRBV30	CAWSASPGGQPQHF	TGTGCCTGGAGTGCATCTCCGGGGGGTCAGCCCCAGCATTTT
medium-sized	TRBJ2-5	TRBD2	TRBV5-1	CASSFTSGTETQYF	TGCGCCAGCAGCTTTACTAGCGGGACGGAGACCCAGTACTTC
NA	TRBJ2-7	TRBD2	TRBV11-3	CASSLGGRAYEQYF	TGTGCCAGCAGCTTAGGCGGGAGGGCCTACGAGCAGTACTTC
few	TRBJ2-1	NA	TRBV6-5	CASSYKMNEQFF	TGTGCCAGCAGTTACAAAATGAATGAGCAGTTCTTC
NA	TRBJ1-3	NA	TRBV7-2	CASSARTYSGNTIYF	TGTGCCAGCAGCGCGCGGACATACTCTGGAAACACCATATATTTT
NA	TRBJ1-2	TRBD1	TRBV2	CASSMTGPNYGYTF	TGTGCCAGCAGCATGACAGGGCCCAACTATGGCTACACCTTC
medium-sized	TRBJ2-5	TRBD1	TRBV6-2/TRBV6-3	CATKPGQGRPQPGWTQYF	TGTGCCACTAAACCGGGACAGGGACGTCCACAACCGGGTTGGACCCAGTACTTC
NA	TRBJ2-3	NA	TRBV7-3	CASSPTPLGAGTDTQYF	TGTGCCAGCAGCCCGACCCCCCTGGGGGCAGGGACAGATACGCAGTATTTT
NA	TRBJ2-5	TRBD2	TRBV6-7	CASTGRWREGQEAQYF	TGTGCCAGCACCGGACGGTGGAGGGAGGGTCAAGAGGCCCAGTACTTC
NA	TRBJ2-7	TRBD1	TRBV18	CASGGTGLSYEQYF	TGTGCCAGCGGGGGGACAGGCCTCTCCTACGAGCAGTACTTC
NA	TRBJ2-5	NA	TRBV20-1	CSAIDYQETQYF	TGCAGTGCTATTGACTACCAAGAGACCCAGTACTTC
NA	TRBJ2-3	TRBD1	TRBV11-2	CASSLPFGTGSTDTQYF	TGTGCCAGCAGCTTACCCTTTGGGACAGGGAGCACAGATACGCAGTATTTT